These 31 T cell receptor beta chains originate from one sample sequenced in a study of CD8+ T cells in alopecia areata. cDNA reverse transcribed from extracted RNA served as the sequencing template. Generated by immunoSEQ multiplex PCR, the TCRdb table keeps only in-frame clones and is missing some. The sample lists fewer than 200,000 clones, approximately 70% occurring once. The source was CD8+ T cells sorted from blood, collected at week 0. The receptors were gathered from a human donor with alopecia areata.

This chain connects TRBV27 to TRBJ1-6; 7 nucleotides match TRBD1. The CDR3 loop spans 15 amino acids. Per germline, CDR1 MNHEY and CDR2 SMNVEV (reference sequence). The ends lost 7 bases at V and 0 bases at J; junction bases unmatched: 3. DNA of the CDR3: TGTGCCAGCAATCCAGGGGGCTCCTATAATTCACCCCTCCACTTT. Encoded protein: CASNPGGSYNSPLHF.

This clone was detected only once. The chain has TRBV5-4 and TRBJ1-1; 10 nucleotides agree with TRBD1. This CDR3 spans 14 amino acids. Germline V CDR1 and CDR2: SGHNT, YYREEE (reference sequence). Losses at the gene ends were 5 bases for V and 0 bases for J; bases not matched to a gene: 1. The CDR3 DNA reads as TGTGCCAGCAGGACAGGGGGCATGAACACTGAAGCTTTCTTT. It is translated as CASRTGGMNTEAFF.

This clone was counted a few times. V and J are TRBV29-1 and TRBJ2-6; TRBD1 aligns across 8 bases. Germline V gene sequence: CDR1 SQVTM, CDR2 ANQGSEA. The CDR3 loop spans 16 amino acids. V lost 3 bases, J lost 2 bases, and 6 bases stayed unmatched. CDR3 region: CSVDDRGPTGANVLTF. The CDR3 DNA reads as TGCAGCGTTGACGACAGGGGCCCCACTGGGGCCAACGTCCTGACTTTC.

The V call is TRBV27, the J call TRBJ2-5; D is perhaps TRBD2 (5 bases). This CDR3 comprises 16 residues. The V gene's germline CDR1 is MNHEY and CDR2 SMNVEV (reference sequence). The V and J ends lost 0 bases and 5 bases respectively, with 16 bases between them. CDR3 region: CASSLSSAVRRETQYF. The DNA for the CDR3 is TGTGCCAGCAGTTTATCTTCAGCGGTAAGAAGGGAGACCCAGTACTTC.

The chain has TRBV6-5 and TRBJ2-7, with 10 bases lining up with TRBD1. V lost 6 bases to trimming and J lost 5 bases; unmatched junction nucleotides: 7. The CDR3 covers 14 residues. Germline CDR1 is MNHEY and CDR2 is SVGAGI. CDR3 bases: TGTGCCAGCAGATCCGGGACAGGGGCCCACGAGCAGTACTTC. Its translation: CASRSGTGAHEQYF.

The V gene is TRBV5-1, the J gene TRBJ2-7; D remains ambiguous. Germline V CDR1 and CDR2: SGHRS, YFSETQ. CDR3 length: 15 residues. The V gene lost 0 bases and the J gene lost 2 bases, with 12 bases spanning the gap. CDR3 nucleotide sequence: TGCGCCAGCAGCTTGGATAGACAACCGGCCTACGAGCAGTACTTC. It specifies CASSLDRQPAYEQYF. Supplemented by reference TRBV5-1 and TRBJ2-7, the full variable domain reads KAGVTQTPRYLIKTRGQQVTLSCSPISGHRSVSWYQQTPGQGLQFLFEYFSETQRNKGNFPGRFSGRQFSNSRSEMNVSTLELGDSALYLCASSLDRQPAYEQYFGPGTRLTVT.

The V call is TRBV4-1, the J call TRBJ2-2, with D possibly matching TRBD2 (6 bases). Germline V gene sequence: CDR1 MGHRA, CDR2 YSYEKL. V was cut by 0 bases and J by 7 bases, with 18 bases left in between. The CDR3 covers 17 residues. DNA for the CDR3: TGCGCCAGCAGCCAAGAAGGGCAGGCGGGAAGAATCGGGGAGCTGTTTTTT. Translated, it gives CASSQEGQAGRIGELFF.

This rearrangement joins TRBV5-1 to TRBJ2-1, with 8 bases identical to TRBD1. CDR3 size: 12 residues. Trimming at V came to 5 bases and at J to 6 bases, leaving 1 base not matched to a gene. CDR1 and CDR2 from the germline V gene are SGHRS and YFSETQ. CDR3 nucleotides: TGCGCCAGCAGAACAGGGGGCAATGAGCAGTTCTTC. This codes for CASRTGGNEQFF.

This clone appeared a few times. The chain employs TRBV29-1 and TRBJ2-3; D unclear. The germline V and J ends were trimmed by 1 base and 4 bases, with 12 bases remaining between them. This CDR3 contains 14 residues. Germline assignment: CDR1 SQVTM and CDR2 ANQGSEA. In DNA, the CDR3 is TGCAGCGTTGAAGGGCTGGGGATCCCAGATACGCAGTATTTT. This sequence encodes CSVEGLGIPDTQYF.

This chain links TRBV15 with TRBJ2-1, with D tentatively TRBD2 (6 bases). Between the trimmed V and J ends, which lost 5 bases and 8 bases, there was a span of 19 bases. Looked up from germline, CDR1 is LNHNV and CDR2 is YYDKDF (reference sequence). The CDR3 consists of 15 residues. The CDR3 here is CATSGLTSNTHEQFF. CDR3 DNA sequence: TGTGCCACCAGCGGGCTGACTAGTAATACGCATGAGCAGTTCTTC.

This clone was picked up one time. CDR3 nucleotide sequence: TGTGCCAGCAGCATGCCCCGGCGGGGGCGAGGGACTGAAGCTTTCTTT. Its protein product is CASSMPRRGRGTEAFF. The chain employs TRBV13 and TRBJ1-1, with D possibly being TRBD1 (6 bases). V was pared by 5 bases and J by 5 bases, with 21 bases between. Germline V gene data show CDR1 as PRHDT and CDR2 as FYEKMQ (reference sequence). This CDR3 is built from 16 residues.

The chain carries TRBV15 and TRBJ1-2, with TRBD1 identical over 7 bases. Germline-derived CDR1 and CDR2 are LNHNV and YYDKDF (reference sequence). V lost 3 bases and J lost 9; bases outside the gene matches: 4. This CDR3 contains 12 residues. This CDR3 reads CATSRDRSSYTF. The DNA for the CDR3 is TGTGCCACCAGCAGGGACAGGTCGAGCTACACCTTC.

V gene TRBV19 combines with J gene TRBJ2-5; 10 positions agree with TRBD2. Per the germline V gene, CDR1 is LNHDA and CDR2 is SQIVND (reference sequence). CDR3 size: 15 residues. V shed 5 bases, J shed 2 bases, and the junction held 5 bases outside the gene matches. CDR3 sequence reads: CASSPSSGGQETQYF. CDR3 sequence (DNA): TGTGCCAGTAGTCCGAGTAGCGGGGGGCAAGAGACCCAGTACTTC. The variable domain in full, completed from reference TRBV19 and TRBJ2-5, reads DGGITQSPKYLFRKEGQNVTLSCEQNLNHDAMYWYRQDPGQGLRLIYYSQIVNDFQKGDIAEGYSVSREKKESFPLTVTSAQKNPTAFYLCASSPSSGGQETQYFGPGTRLLVL.

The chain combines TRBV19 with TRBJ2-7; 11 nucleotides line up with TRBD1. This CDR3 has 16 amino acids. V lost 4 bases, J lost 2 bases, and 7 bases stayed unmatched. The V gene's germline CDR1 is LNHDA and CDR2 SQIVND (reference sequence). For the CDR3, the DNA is TGTGCCAGTAGTACGAGCCGGGACAGGGGGACCTACGAGCAGTACTTC. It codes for CASSTSRDRGTYEQYF.

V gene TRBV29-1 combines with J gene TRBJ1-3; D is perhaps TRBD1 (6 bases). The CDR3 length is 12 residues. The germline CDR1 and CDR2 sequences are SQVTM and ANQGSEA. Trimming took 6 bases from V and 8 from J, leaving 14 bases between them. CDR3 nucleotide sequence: TGCAGCGTGGGGGGCTCTTTAGACACCATATATTTT. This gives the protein CSVGGSLDTIYF.

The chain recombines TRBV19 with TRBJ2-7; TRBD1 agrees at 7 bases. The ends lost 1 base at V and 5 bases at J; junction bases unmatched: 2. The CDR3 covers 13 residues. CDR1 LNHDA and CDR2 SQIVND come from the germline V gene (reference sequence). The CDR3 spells CASSIGQGDEQYF. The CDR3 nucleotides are TGTGCCAGTAGTATAGGACAGGGCGACGAGCAGTACTTC.

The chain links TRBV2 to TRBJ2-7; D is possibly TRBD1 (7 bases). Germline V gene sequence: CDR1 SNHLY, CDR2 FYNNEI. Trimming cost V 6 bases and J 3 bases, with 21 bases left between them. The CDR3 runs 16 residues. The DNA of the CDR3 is TGTGCCAGCAGCTTAGCCCGGACAGGACTAAACTACGAGCAGTACTTC. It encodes CASSLARTGLNYEQYF.

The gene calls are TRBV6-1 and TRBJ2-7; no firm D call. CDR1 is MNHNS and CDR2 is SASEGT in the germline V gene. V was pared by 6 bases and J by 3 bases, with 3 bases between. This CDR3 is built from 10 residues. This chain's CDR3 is CASRVYEQYF. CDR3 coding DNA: TGTGCCAGCAGGGTCTACGAGCAGTACTTC.

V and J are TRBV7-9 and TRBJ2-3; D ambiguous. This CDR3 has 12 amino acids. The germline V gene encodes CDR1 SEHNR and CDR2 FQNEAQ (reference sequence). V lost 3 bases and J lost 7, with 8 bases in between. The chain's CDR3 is CASSLQSNTQYF. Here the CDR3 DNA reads TGTGCCAGCAGCTTGCAGTCTAATACGCAGTATTTT.

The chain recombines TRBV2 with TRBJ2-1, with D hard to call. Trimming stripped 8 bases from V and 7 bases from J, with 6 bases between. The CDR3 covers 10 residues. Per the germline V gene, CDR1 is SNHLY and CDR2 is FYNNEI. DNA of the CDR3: TGTGCCAGCGCCGGGAATGAGCAGTTCTTC. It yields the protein CASAGNEQFF.

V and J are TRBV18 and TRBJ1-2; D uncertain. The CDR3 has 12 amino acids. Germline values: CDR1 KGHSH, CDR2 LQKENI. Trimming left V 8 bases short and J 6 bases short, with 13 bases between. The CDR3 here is CASTTFRDGYTF. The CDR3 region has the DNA TGTGCCAGCACGACGTTTCGGGATGGCTACACCTTC.

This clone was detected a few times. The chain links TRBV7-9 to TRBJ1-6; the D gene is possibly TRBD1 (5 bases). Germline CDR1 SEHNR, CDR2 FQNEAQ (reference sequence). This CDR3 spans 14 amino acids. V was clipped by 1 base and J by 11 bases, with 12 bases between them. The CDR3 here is CASSLDSGGAPLHF. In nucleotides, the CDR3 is TGTGCCAGCAGCTTAGATTCCGGAGGGGCACCCCTCCACTTT.

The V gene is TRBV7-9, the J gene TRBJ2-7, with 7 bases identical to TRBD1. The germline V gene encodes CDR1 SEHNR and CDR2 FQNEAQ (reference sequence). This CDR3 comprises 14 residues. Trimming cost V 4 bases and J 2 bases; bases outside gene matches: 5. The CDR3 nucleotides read TGTGCCAGCAGCTCCCGGGGACAGCCCTACGAGCAGTACTTC. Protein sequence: CASSSRGQPYEQYF.

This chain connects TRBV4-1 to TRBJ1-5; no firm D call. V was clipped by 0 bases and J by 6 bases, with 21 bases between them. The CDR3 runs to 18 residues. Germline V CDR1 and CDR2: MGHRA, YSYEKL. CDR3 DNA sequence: TGCGCCAGCAGCCAAGATTATCACCTCACCTCACGGGCTCAGCCCCAGCATTTT. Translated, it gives CASSQDYHLTSRAQPQHF.

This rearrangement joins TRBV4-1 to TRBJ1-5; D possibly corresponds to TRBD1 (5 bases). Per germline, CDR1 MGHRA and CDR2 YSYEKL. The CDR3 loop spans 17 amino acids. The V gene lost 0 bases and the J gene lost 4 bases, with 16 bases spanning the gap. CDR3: CASSQERRGMGNQPQHF. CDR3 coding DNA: TGCGCCAGCAGCCAAGAAAGAAGGGGAATGGGGAATCAGCCCCAGCATTTT.

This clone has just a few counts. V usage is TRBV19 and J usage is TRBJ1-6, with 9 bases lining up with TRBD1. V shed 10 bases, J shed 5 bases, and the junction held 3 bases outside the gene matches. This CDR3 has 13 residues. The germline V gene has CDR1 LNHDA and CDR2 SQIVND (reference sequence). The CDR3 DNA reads TGTGCCATCCGGGACAGGGATAATTCACCCCTCCACTTT. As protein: CAIRDRDNSPLHF. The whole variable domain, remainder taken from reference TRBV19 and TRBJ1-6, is DGGITQSPKYLFRKEGQNVTLSCEQNLNHDAMYWYRQDPGQGLRLIYYSQIVNDFQKGDIAEGYSVSREKKESFPLTVTSAQKNPTAFYLCAIRDRDNSPLHFGNGTRLTVT.

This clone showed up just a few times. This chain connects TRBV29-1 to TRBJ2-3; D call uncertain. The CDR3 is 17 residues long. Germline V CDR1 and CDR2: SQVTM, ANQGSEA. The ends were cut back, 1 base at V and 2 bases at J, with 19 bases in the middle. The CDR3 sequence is CSVEVFRSRLDTDTQYF. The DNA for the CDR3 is TGCAGCGTTGAAGTCTTTCGCAGCAGGTTGGACACAGATACGCAGTATTTT.

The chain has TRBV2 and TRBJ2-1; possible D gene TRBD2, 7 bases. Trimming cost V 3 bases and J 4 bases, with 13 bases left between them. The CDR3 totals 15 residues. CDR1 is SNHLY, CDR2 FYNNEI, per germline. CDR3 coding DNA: TGTGCCAGCAGTGAGGGGCGGGGGCCATACAATGAGCAGTTCTTC. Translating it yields CASSEGRGPYNEQFF.

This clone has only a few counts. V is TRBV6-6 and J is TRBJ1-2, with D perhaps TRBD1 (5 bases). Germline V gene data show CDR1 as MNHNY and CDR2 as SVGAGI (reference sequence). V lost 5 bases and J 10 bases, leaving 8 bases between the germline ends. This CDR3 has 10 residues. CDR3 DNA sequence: TGTGCCAGCAGTACAGGCTTCTACACCTTC. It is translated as CASSTGFYTF.

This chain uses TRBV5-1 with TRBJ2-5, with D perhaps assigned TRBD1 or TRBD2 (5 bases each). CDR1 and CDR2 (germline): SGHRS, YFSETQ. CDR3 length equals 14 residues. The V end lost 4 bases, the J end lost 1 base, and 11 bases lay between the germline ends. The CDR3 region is CASSLGTLQETQYF. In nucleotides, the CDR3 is TGCGCCAGCAGCCTAGGGACCCTCCAAGAGACCCAGTACTTC.

CDR3 protein: CSVEVESGYEQYF. CDR3 nucleotides: TGCAGCGTTGAAGTTGAGTCAGGGTACGAGCAGTACTTC. The chain recombines TRBV29-1 with TRBJ2-7, with D perhaps matching TRBD1 (5 bases). V lost 1 base and J 4 bases, leaving 11 bases between the germline ends. CDR1 SQVTM and CDR2 ANQGSEA come from the germline V gene. The CDR3 loop spans 13 amino acids.